What follows are 15 T cell receptor beta chains derived from one specimen sequenced in a study of blood T cell repertoires in COVID-19. Method: immunoSEQ multiplex PCR; TCRdb's copy keeps in-frame clones and lacks some. The sample lists 150,000 or so clones; roughly 84% were seen once. Sequenced: PBMCs or T cells enriched from blood (not recorded which). These receptors all stem from a man in his sixties who had recovered from COVID-19.

The chain recombines TRBV7-3 with TRBJ1-1; 8 bases are shared with TRBD1. The CDR3 spans 14 residues. V shed 6 bases, J shed 4 bases, and the junction held 7 bases outside the gene matches. CDR1 SGHTA and CDR2 FQGTGA come from the germline V gene. The chain's CDR3 is CASSLQGEATEAFF. For the CDR3, the DNA is TGTGCCAGCAGTTTACAGGGGGAGGCCACTGAAGCTTTCTTT.

This rearrangement joins TRBV12-3 or TRBV12-4 to TRBJ1-4; 7 bases line up with TRBD1. J lost 5 bases, V lost 5 bases, and 2 bases had no gene match. This CDR3 contains 13 residues. The CDR3 protein is CASSKTGNEKLFF. The CDR3 DNA follows: TGTGCCAGCAGTAAGACAGGGAATGAAAAACTGTTTTTT.

The chain combines TRBV6-5 with TRBJ1-3; D remains unclear. V was cut by 4 bases and J by 2 bases, with 6 bases left in between. Germline CDR1 and CDR2: MNHEY and SVGAGI. The CDR3 contains 13 residues. CDR3 protein: CASSSIAGNTIYF. The CDR3 nucleotides read TGTGCCAGCAGTTCCATTGCTGGAAACACCATATATTTT.

This chain connects TRBV7-9 to TRBJ1-4; TRBD1 matches 7 bases. This CDR3 is 16 amino acids long. Germline CDR1 SEHNR, CDR2 FQNEAQ (reference sequence). Losses at the gene ends were 1 base for V and 7 bases for J; bases not matched to a gene: 9. CDR3: CASSLGSGTVAEKLFF. CDR3 bases: TGTGCCAGCAGCTTAGGGTCGGGGACAGTGGCTGAAAAACTGTTTTTT. Using reference TRBV7-9 and TRBJ1-4 for the parts outside the CDR3, the full variable domain is DTGVSQNPRHKITKRGQNVTFRCDPISEHNRLYWYRQTLGQGPEFLTYFQNEAQLEKSRLLSDRFSAERPKGSFSTLEIQRTEQGDSAMYLCASSLGSGTVAEKLFFGSGTQLSVL.

The rearrangement links TRBV3-1 (or the pseudogene TRBV3-2) to TRBJ1-6, with TRBD1 as a possible D gene (5 bases). This CDR3 contains 13 residues. The germline gives CDR1 LGHDT, CDR2 YNNKEL (reference sequence). V was shortened by 8 bases and J by 7 bases, with 12 bases between the two germline ends. The CDR3 DNA follows: TGTGCCAGCGCCGGGGGGGGGAATTCACCCCTCCACTTT. The encoded protein is CASAGGGNSPLHF.

This chain links TRBV3-1 (or the pseudogene TRBV3-2) with TRBJ1-3; D is perhaps TRBD1 (5 bases). The germline V gene has CDR1 LGHDT and CDR2 YNNKEL (reference sequence). V was clipped by 1 base and J by 8 bases, with 15 bases between them. The CDR3 loop spans 15 amino acids. The CDR3 bases are TGTGCCAGCAGCCAAGGGCAGGGAAGACGGGACACCATATATTTT. Protein sequence: CASSQGQGRRDTIYF.

This clone was counted a single time. The genes are TRBV24-1 and TRBJ1-1; the D gene is possibly TRBD1 (5 bases). The CDR3 covers 14 residues. Germline V gives CDR1 KGHDR, CDR2 SFDVKD. V lost 4 bases and J lost 3, with 11 bases in between. The CDR3 sequence: CATSEAGRDTEAFF. CDR3 coding DNA: TGTGCCACCAGTGAGGCAGGGAGGGACACTGAAGCTTTCTTT.

The chain combines TRBV27 with TRBJ2-7; TRBD2 matches at 9 bases. This CDR3 is built from 12 residues. Germline CDR1 and CDR2: MNHEY and SMNVEV (reference sequence). Trimming cost V 10 bases and J 5 bases; bases outside gene matches: 6. This CDR3 reads CATRGLAHEQYF. CDR3 DNA: TGTGCCACCAGGGGACTAGCCCACGAGCAGTACTTC.

This chain joins TRBV5-8 and TRBJ1-2, with TRBD1 matching over 8 bases. This CDR3 has 13 residues. Trimming cost V 4 bases and J 4 bases; bases outside gene matches: 3. Germline V gene lookup returns CDR1 SGHTS and CDR2 YDEGEE. CDR3 sequence: CASSLDRAYGYTF. The DNA of the CDR3 is TGTGCCAGCAGCCTGGACAGGGCCTATGGCTACACCTTC.

This CDR3 is CARRPGQDSYEQYF. In DNA, the CDR3 is TGTGCCAGAAGACCGGGACAGGACTCCTACGAGCAGTACTTC. V gene TRBV6-4 combines with J gene TRBJ2-7, with 8 bases aligning to TRBD1. This CDR3 is built from 14 residues. Germline values: CDR1 MRHNA, CDR2 SNTAGT. V dropped 9 bases and J dropped 0; count of bases not matched to a gene: 7.

The chain couples TRBV19 to TRBJ1-5, with a possible D match to TRBD1 (5 bases). From germline, CDR1 is LNHDA and CDR2 SQIVND (reference sequence). Trimming removed 0 bases at V and 5 bases at J, with 14 bases between. This CDR3 region has 16 residues. The chain's CDR3 is CASSIDLSQGHQPQHF. CDR3 sequence (DNA): TGTGCCAGTAGTATAGATCTATCCCAGGGCCATCAGCCCCAGCATTTT.

V and J are TRBV3-1 (or the pseudogene TRBV3-2) and TRBJ1-4, with D possibly TRBD1 on 6 matching bases. Germline V gene sequence: CDR1 LGHDT, CDR2 YNNKEL (reference sequence). The CDR3 is made up of 15 amino acids. V lost 3 bases and J lost 0, with 8 bases in between. This CDR3 reads CASSHTGTTNEKLFF. The CDR3 region has the DNA TGTGCCAGCAGCCACACAGGGACAACTAATGAAAAACTGTTTTTT.

The chain recombines TRBV6-5 with TRBJ2-2; tentatively, D is TRBD2 (6 bases). V was cut by 2 bases and J by 6 bases, with 13 bases left in between. The CDR3 contains 15 residues. Looked up from germline, CDR1 is MNHEY and CDR2 is SVGAGI. CDR3 nucleotides: TGTGCCAGCAGTTACGGGTGGGAGGATCCCGGGGAGCTGTTTTTT. Translating it yields CASSYGWEDPGELFF.

The genes are TRBV7-3 and TRBJ2-7; the match to TRBD1 covers 7 bases. The CDR3 length is 15 residues. Germline V gives CDR1 SGHTA, CDR2 FQGTGA. J was trimmed by 1 base and V by 5 bases; bases with no gene match: 8. The CDR3 region is CASSAAHRGSYEQYF. CDR3 in DNA: TGTGCCAGCAGCGCGGCTCACAGGGGTTCCTACGAGCAGTACTTC.

This sequence joins TRBV7-2 and TRBJ1-4, with 8 bases identical to TRBD1. J was trimmed by 7 bases and V by 1 base; bases with no gene match: 14. The germline CDR1 and CDR2 sequences are SGHTA and FQGNSA. This CDR3 region has 18 residues. CDR3 protein: CASSLDGPGPGGIEKLFF. The CDR3 region has the DNA TGTGCCAGCAGCTTAGATGGCCCGGGGCCAGGGGGCATTGAAAAACTGTTTTTT. The full variable domain, completed using reference TRBV7-2 and TRBJ1-4, is GAGVSQSPSNKVTEKGKDVELRCDPISGHTALYWYRQSLGQGLEFLIYFQGNSAPDKSGLPSDRFSAERTGGSVSTLTIQRTQQEDSAVYLCASSLDGPGPGGIEKLFFGSGTQLSVL.